Sequencing of this T cell receptor beta chain was carried out in a study of T cell responses to AZD1222 COVID-19 vaccine. Sequenced by immunoSEQ multiplex PCR; TCRdb stores in-frame clones only, minus some. The sample lists roughly 100,000 clones; 80% to 95% were seen once. The receptor comes from an adult who received the AZD1222 COVID-19 vaccine. The sequenced sample was peripheral blood, obtained 28 days after the second AZD1222 dose.

The CDR3 DNA reads TGTGCCAGCAGCTCAGATACCGGGACACAAAGGTCGCGTGAGCAGTTCTTC. As protein: CASSSDTGTQRSREQFF. The rearrangement links TRBV7-9 to TRBJ2-1, with D perhaps matching TRBD1 (6 bases). The V and J ends lost 4 bases and 9 bases respectively, with 25 bases between them. This CDR3 spans 17 amino acids. CDR1 is SEHNR, CDR2 FQNEAQ, per germline (reference sequence).